A single T cell receptor beta chain is shown here with its context. As yet, its antigen is unknown. TCRdb itself ran the 5' RACE reads through MiXCR, one entry per CDR3 protein. Here the sample spans thousands of distinct CDR3 sequences, approximately 10% being singletons. These data originate in a study of spatial heterogeneity in lung cancer. Looking at the study overall: Detected beta-chain sequences consistently exceeded alpha-chain sequences. On average, each unique TCR and UMI combination appeared more than ten times in raw reads.

Study-level findings and limits: In tumors, expanded intratumoral alpha and beta TCR counts tracked mutation counts.

This CDR3 has 15 amino acids. Trimming left V 2 bases short and J 10 bases short, with 17 bases between. From germline, CDR1 is MNHEY and CDR2 SVGAGI. As for time point: sample taken at primary tumor resection. Samples were obtained from more than 70 donors, all untreated early-stage non-small cell lung cancer patients. Whole RNA from tumor, nontumor lung or frozen PBMC was sequenced unsorted. V and J are TRBV6-5 and TRBJ1-4; D possibly corresponds to TRBD1 (6 bases). Specimen: lung tumor tissue, collected at surgery. This clonotype was obtained from a female donor with early-stage non-small cell lung cancer. CDR3 nucleotide sequence: TGTGCCAGCAGTTACGGCGGGGCAGGGGAAGGAAAACTGTTTTTT. This gives the protein CASSYGGAGEGKLFF.